This passage covers 9 T cell receptor beta chains from one sample sequenced in a study of blood T cell repertoires in COVID-19. Produced via immunoSEQ multiplex PCR; TCRdb's table is partial and in-frame only. The sample has 170,000 or so clones; around nine tenths are singletons. Sequenced: PBMCs or T cells enriched from blood (not recorded which). Receptors were obtained from a woman aged 45-59 years who had recovered from COVID-19.

The chain carries TRBV7-2 and TRBJ1-2; D is undetermined. CDR1 and CDR2 from the germline V gene are SGHTA and FQGNSA. CDR3 length: 15 amino acids. Trimming shortened V by 1 base and J by 5 bases, and 14 bases separated the two germline ends. This chain's CDR3 is CASSLVRTGSYGYTF. The CDR3 DNA reads TGTGCCAGCAGCTTAGTCCGGACGGGGAGTTATGGCTACACCTTC.

This chain uses TRBV7-2 with TRBJ2-3; maybe TRBD2 (7 bases). The CDR3 sequence is 15 residues long. V lost 0 bases, J lost 5 bases, and 12 bases lay in between. The germline V gene has CDR1 SGHTA and CDR2 FQGNSA. This CDR3 reads CASSLAGGRVDTQYF. Written as DNA, the CDR3 is TGTGCCAGCAGCTTAGCGGGGGGGCGTGTAGATACGCAGTATTTT.

The chain has TRBV29-1 and TRBJ1-2; D is ambiguous. This CDR3 comprises 14 residues. From germline, CDR1 is SQVTM and CDR2 ANQGSEA. Trimming stripped 2 bases from V and 4 bases from J, with 14 bases between. CDR3 in amino acids: CSVESSGQVYGYTF. The CDR3, as DNA: TGCAGCGTTGAATCATCCGGCCAGGTCTATGGCTACACCTTC. The complete variable domain, with remaining parts taken from reference TRBV29-1 and TRBJ1-2, reads SAVISQKPSRDICQRGTSLTIQCQVDSQVTMMFWYRQQPGQSLTLIATANQGSEATYESGFVIDKFPISRPNLTFSTLTVSNMSPEDSSIYLCSVESSGQVYGYTFGSGTRLTVV.

The gene calls are TRBV27 and TRBJ2-3, with D perhaps matching TRBD1 (6 bases). V lost 9 bases to trimming and J lost 1 base, with 35 bases between them. There are 21 residues in the CDR3. Germline V lookup: CDR1 MNHEY, CDR2 SMNVEV (reference sequence). The CDR3: CASSTFSSGTLVSSRTDTQYF. In DNA, the CDR3 is TGTGCCAGTAGTACGTTTTCCTCCGGGACACTCGTCAGCAGCCGCACAGATACGCAGTATTTT.

The chain joins TRBV7-2 to TRBJ1-6, with D possibly matching TRBD1 (6 bases). CDR3 length equals 18 residues. V was clipped by 5 bases and J by 0 bases, with 17 bases between them. The germline CDR1 and CDR2 sequences are SGHTA and FQGNSA. CDR3 nucleotides: TGTGCCAGCAGCCCGCTGCAACAGGGAAGCTCCTATAATTCACCCCTCCACTTT. It yields the protein CASSPLQQGSSYNSPLHF.

V gene TRBV7-9 combines with J gene TRBJ2-5; 9 bases match TRBD1. Per the germline V gene, CDR1 is SEHNR and CDR2 is FQNEAQ (reference sequence). J was trimmed by 10 bases and V by 4 bases; bases with no gene match: 4. The CDR3 contains 12 residues. The CDR3 DNA sequence: TGTGCCAGCAGCTCGGAGGACAGGGGCCAGTACTTC. As protein: CASSSEDRGQYF.

The table lists this clone with a few counts. This rearrangement joins TRBV6-5 to TRBJ1-3; 12 positions match TRBD1. Germline lookup yields CDR1 MNHEY and CDR2 SVGAGI. With 2 bases clipped from V and 4 bases from J, the junction kept 3 bases outside the gene matches. The CDR3 loop spans 16 amino acids. The CDR3 sequence is CASSYGTGGKGNTIYF. CDR3 DNA: TGTGCCAGCAGTTACGGGACAGGGGGCAAGGGAAACACCATATATTTT.

The genes are TRBV7-6 and TRBJ2-3; 8 bases line up with TRBD1. Germline loops: CDR1 SGHVS, CDR2 FNYEAQ. V lost 5 bases and J lost 0; bases outside the gene matches: 7. There are 16 residues in the CDR3. The DNA for the CDR3 is TGTGCCAGCAGCCTATTGACAGGGGAAAGCACAGATACGCAGTATTTT. This gives the protein CASSLLTGESTDTQYF.

This clone was seen more than once but under ten times. The CDR3 DNA reads TGTGCCAGCAGCTTATACGGGGGTTATGAAGCTTTCTTT. Its protein is CASSLYGGYEAFF. The chain has TRBV7-2 and TRBJ1-1; D is perhaps TRBD1 (5 bases). Germline CDR1 is SGHTA and CDR2 is FQGNSA. The CDR3 is made up of 13 amino acids. V gave up 2 bases and J gave up 7 bases, with 11 bases separating them.